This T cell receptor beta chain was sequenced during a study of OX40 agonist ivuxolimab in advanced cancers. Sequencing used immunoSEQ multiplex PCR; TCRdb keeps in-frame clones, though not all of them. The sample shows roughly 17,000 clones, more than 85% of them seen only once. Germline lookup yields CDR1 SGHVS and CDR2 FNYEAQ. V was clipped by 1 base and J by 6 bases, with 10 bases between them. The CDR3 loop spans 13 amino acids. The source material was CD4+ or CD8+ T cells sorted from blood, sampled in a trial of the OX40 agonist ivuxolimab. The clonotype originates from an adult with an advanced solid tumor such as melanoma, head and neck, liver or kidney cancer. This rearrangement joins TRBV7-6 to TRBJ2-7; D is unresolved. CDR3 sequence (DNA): TGTGCCAGCAGCTTAGGGTCCTTTACCGAGCAGTACTTC. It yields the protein CASSLGSFTEQYF.